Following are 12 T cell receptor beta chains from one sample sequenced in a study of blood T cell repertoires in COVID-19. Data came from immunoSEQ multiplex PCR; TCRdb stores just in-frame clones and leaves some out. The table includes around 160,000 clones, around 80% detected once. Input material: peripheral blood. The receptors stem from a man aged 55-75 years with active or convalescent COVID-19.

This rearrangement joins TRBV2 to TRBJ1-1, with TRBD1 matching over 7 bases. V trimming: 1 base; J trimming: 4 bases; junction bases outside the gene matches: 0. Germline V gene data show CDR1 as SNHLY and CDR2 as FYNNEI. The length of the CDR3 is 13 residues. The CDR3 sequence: CASSEDRGTEAFF. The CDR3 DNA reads TGTGCCAGCAGTGAAGACAGGGGCACTGAAGCTTTCTTT.

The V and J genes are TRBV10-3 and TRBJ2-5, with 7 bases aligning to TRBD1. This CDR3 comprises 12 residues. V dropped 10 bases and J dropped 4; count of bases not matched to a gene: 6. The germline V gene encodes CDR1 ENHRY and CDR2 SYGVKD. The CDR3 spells CASRDSLETQYF. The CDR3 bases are TGTGCCAGCCGGGACAGCTTAGAGACCCAGTACTTC.

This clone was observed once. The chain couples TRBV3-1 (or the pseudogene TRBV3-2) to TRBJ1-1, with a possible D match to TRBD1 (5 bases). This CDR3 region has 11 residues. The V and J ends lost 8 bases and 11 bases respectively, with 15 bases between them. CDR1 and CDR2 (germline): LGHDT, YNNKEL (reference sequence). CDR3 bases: TGTGCCAGCTGGACCGGGACTATGGCTTTCTTT. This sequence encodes CASWTGTMAFF.

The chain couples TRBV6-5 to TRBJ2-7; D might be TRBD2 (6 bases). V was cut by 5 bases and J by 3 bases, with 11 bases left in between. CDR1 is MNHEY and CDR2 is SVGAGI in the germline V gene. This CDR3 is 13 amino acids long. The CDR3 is CASSNPGGYEQYF. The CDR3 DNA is TGTGCCAGCAGTAATCCCGGGGGCTACGAGCAGTACTTC.

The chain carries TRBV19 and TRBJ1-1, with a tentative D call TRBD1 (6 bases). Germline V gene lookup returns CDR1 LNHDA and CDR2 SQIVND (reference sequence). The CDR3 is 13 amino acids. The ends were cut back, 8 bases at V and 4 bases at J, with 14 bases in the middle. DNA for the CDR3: TGTGCCAGTTTGGGCAGGGGCCCCACTGAAGCTTTCTTT. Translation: CASLGRGPTEAFF. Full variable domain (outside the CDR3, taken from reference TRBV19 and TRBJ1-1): DGGITQSPKYLFRKEGQNVTLSCEQNLNHDAMYWYRQDPGQGLRLIYYSQIVNDFQKGDIAEGYSVSREKKESFPLTVTSAQKNPTAFYLCASLGRGPTEAFFGQGTRLTVV.

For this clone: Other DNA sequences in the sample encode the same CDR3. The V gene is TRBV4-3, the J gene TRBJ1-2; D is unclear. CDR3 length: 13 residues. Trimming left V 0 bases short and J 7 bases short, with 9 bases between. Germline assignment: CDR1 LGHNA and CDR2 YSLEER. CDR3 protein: CASSQDRVSGYTF. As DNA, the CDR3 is TGCGCCAGCAGCCAAGATCGTGTTTCTGGCTACACCTTC.

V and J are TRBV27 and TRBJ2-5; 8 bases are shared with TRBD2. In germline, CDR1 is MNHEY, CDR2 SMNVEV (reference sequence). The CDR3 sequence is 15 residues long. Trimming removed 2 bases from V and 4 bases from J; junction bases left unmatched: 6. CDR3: CASSLSQAGVETQYF. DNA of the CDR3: TGTGCCAGCAGTTTAAGCCAAGCGGGAGTAGAGACCCAGTACTTC.

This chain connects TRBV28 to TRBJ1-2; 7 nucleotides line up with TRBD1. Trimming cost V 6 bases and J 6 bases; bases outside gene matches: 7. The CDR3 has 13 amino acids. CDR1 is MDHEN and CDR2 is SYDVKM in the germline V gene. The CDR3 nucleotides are TGTGCCAGCAGCCTAGACAGGGAGCATGGCTACACCTTC. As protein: CASSLDREHGYTF.

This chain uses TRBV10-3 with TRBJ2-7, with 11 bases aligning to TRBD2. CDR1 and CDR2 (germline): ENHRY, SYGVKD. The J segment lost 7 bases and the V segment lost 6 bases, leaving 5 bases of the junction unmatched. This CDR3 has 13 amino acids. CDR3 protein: CAIRTSGKEEQYF. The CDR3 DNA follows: TGTGCCATCAGGACTAGCGGGAAGGAGGAGCAGTACTTC.

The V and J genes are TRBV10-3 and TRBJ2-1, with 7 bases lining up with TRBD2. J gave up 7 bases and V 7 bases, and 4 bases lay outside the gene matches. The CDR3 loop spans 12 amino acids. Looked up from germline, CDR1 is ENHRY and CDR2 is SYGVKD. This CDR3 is CAIMREGNEQFF. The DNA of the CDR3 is TGTGCCATCATGAGGGAGGGGAATGAGCAGTTCTTC.

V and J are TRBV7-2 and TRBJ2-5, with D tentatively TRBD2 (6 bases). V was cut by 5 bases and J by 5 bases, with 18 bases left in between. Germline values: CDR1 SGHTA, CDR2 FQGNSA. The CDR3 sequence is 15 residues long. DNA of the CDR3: TGTGCCAGCAGCAGAGTGGGGGGACGCGGGGAGACCCAGTACTTC. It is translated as CASSRVGGRGETQYF.

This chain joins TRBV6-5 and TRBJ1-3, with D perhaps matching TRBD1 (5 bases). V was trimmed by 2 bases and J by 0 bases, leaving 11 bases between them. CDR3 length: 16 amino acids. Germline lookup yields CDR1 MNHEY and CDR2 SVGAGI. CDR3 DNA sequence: TGTGCCAGCAGTTACGGACACTCTCTCTCTGGAAACACCATATATTTT. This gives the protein CASSYGHSLSGNTIYF.